The 17 T cell receptor beta chains given below trace back to one sample, sequenced in a study of T cell responses to AZD1222 COVID-19 vaccine. Assay: immunoSEQ multiplex PCR; the TCRdb copy retains only in-frame clones and omits some. The repertoire holds 140,000 to 150,000 clones, with 85% to 95% as singletons. Sequencing was performed on peripheral blood, taken on day 0 of AZD1222 vaccination. The receptors derive from an adult in good health.

The rearrangement joins TRBV6-4 to TRBJ1-6, with D possibly being TRBD1 (5 bases). The germline CDR1 and CDR2 sequences are MRHNA and SNTAGT. This CDR3 is built from 14 residues. The V end was cut by 2 bases, the J end by 5 bases, with 7 bases between. The CDR3: CASSDGGDNSPLHF. The CDR3 coding sequence is TGTGCCAGCAGTGACGGGGGGGATAATTCACCCCTCCACTTT.

The V and J genes are TRBV7-6 and TRBJ2-7, with D perhaps matching TRBD1 (6 bases). Germline assignment: CDR1 SGHVS and CDR2 FNYEAQ. V was clipped by 3 bases and J by 12 bases, with 15 bases between them. CDR3 size: 12 residues. CDR3 in amino acids: CASSLPKGVPYF. The CDR3 region has the DNA TGTGCCAGCAGCTTGCCCAAGGGGGTGCCGTACTTC. Supplemented by reference TRBV7-6 and TRBJ2-7, the full variable domain reads GAGVSQSPRYKVTKRGQDVALRCDPISGHVSLYWYRQALGQGPEFLTYFNYEAQQDKSGLPNDRFSAERPEGSISTLTIQRTEQRDSAMYRCASSLPKGVPYFGPGTRLTVT.

The chain combines TRBV5-6 with TRBJ2-7; D uncertain. V was cut by 3 bases and J by 3 bases, with 19 bases left in between. CDR3 length equals 16 residues. Germline-derived CDR1 and CDR2 are SGHDT and YYEEEE. CDR3 sequence (DNA): TGTGCCAGCAGCTGGGAAGTTTTAGGCCGAGTCTACGAGCAGTACTTC. Translated: CASSWEVLGRVYEQYF.

The V call is TRBV14, the J call TRBJ1-2, with 7 bases fitting TRBD1. V shed 0 bases and J 6 bases; nucleotides not matched to a gene: 7. The CDR3 is 15 residues long. The germline V gene encodes CDR1 SGHDN and CDR2 FVKESK. For the CDR3, the DNA is TGTGCCAGCAGCCAAGATCAACGACAGGGTCATGGCTACACCTTC. The encoded protein is CASSQDQRQGHGYTF.

The gene calls are TRBV7-9 and TRBJ1-1; D gene uncertain. CDR3 length: 12 residues. V was cut by 4 bases and J by 1 base, with 4 bases left in between. Germline V gives CDR1 SEHNR, CDR2 FQNEAQ (reference sequence). CDR3 DNA sequence: TGTGCCAGCAGCTACCAGAACACTGAAGCTTTCTTT. Translation: CASSYQNTEAFF.

The J gene is TRBJ2-7, the V gene TRBV7-2, with D tentatively TRBD2 (6 bases). Germline V gene lookup returns CDR1 SGHTA and CDR2 FQGNSA. V shed 0 bases and J shed 4 bases, with 10 bases lying between them. The CDR3 spans 14 residues. CDR3 DNA: TGTGCCAGCAGCTTAGCGGGGGGTTGGTACGAGCAGTACTTC. Encoded protein: CASSLAGGWYEQYF.

V gene TRBV11-2 combines with J gene TRBJ2-1; TRBD2 agrees at 8 bases. The V gene end was trimmed by 1 base and the J gene end by 5 bases; junction bases not matched to a gene: 7. Per germline, CDR1 SGHAT and CDR2 FQNNGV. This CDR3 is built from 16 residues. This CDR3 reads CASSLGRRTSHNEQFF. Written as DNA, the CDR3 is TGTGCCAGCAGCTTAGGAAGACGGACTAGCCACAATGAGCAGTTCTTC.

The chain is built from TRBV7-9 and TRBJ1-1, with D tentatively TRBD1 (5 bases). The CDR3 runs 14 residues. The V and J ends lost 5 bases and 4 bases respectively, with 14 bases between them. CDR1 and CDR2 from the germline V gene are SEHNR and FQNEAQ (reference sequence). CDR3 DNA sequence: TGTGCCAGCAGCCCATTGGGGGGGTTCACTGAAGCTTTCTTT. Translating it yields CASSPLGGFTEAFF.

The J gene is TRBJ2-1, the V gene TRBV15, with D possibly matching TRBD1 (6 bases). Trimming cost V 0 bases and J 6 bases, with 12 bases left between them. CDR3 length: 15 residues. CDR1 and CDR2 from the germline V gene are LNHNV and YYDKDF (reference sequence). The CDR3: CATSRERTARNEQFF. CDR3 nucleotide sequence: TGTGCCACCAGCAGAGAGAGGACAGCGCGCAATGAGCAGTTCTTC.

The chain links TRBV5-5 to TRBJ1-2; 11 positions match TRBD1. From germline, CDR1 is SGHKS and CDR2 YYEKEE (reference sequence). The length of the CDR3 is 13 residues. Trimming took 3 bases from V and 8 from J; bases not matched to a gene: 3. The DNA of the CDR3 is TGTGCCAGCAGCTCTGGACAGGGGGCAGGCTACACCTTC. Translating gives CASSSGQGAGYTF.

The chain couples TRBV10-3 to TRBJ2-7; perhaps TRBD1 as D (5 bases). In germline, CDR1 is ENHRY, CDR2 SYGVKD. CDR3 size: 14 residues. Trimming left V 4 bases short and J 2 bases short, with 12 bases between. The CDR3 sequence: CAISVMGPPYEQYF. In DNA form, the CDR3 reads TGTGCCATCAGTGTGATGGGGCCTCCCTACGAGCAGTACTTC.

V usage is TRBV30 and J usage is TRBJ1-6; no reliable D call. Per germline, CDR1 GTSNPN and CDR2 SVGIG (reference sequence). V was cut by 0 bases and J by 9 bases, with 15 bases left in between. This CDR3 region has 15 residues. DNA for the CDR3: TGTGCCTGGAGTGTATCCGGTTGGGGTTTTTCACCCCTCCACTTT. It yields the protein CAWSVSGWGFSPLHF.

The CDR3 nucleotides are TGTGCCAGCAGTTATCCGGGACAGACCTACGAGCAGTACTTC. Encoded protein: CASSYPGQTYEQYF. The chain links TRBV28 to TRBJ2-7; 7 bases match TRBD1. CDR1 is MDHEN and CDR2 is SYDVKM in the germline V gene. The CDR3 contains 14 residues. V shed 4 bases, J shed 2 bases, and the junction held 5 bases outside the gene matches.

The V gene is TRBV2, the J gene TRBJ2-5, with no clear D. Germline loops: CDR1 SNHLY, CDR2 FYNNEI. The CDR3 has 10 residues. Deletions cut 7 bases from V and 5 bases from J, with 5 bases between. The CDR3 DNA is TGTGCCAGCACCAGTGAGACCCAGTACTTC. Translation gives CASTSETQYF.

The rearrangement links TRBV30 to TRBJ2-1; TRBD1 agrees at 8 bases. With 3 bases clipped from V and 7 bases from J, the junction kept 11 bases outside the gene matches. The CDR3 consists of 15 residues. CDR1 is GTSNPN and CDR2 is SVGIG in the germline V gene (reference sequence). CDR3 protein: CAWRGTGRTINEQFF. CDR3 nucleotide sequence: TGTGCCTGGAGGGGGACAGGACGAACGATTAATGAGCAGTTCTTC.

The chain recombines TRBV7-2 with TRBJ2-3; D is possibly TRBD2 (6 bases). Trimming removed 6 bases from V and 6 bases from J, with 19 bases in between. The V gene's germline CDR1 is SGHTA and CDR2 FQGNSA. The CDR3 consists of 15 residues. The CDR3 region is CASRGSWTTSDTQYF. CDR3 DNA: TGTGCCAGCAGGGGCAGCTGGACTACCTCGGATACGCAGTATTTT.

CDR3 sequence: CASSPADRGYRYF. As DNA, the CDR3 is TGTGCCAGCTCACCAGCCGACAGGGGATATCGGTACTTC. V is TRBV18 and J is TRBJ2-7, with 8 bases that match TRBD1. The CDR3 contains 13 residues. Germline loops: CDR1 KGHSH, CDR2 LQKENI. The V segment lost 2 bases and the J segment 12 bases; nucleotides outside the gene matches: 9.